This T cell receptor beta chain was recorded in a study of vaccination and CD4 T cells after COVID-19. Study details: Control wells got either CEFX epitopes, HIV-1 Nef peptides, or no peptide at all.

Looked up from germline, CDR1 is MNHEY and CDR2 is SMNVEV (reference sequence). The CDR3 covers 13 residues. Deletions cut 5 bases from V and 5 bases from J, with 12 bases between. Cultured CD4+ T cell DNA underwent sequencing with the Oncomine TCR Beta short-read assay. The genomic DNA was obtained from cultured CD4+ T cells by extraction with the QIAamp micro DNA kit. TCRdb passed the PCR reads through MiXCR, listing each CDR3 protein once. The data show around 12,000 distinct CDR3 sequences, around 76% seen once. Treatment of the sample: roughly ten-day PBMC culture with coronavirus spike peptide pools or control peptides (ViraFEST assay). A word on this clonotype: Its antigen is unidentified.

V and J are TRBV27 and TRBJ2-5; D gene ambiguous. The material sequenced was CD4+ T cells from blood, cultured in vitro. This receptor was identified in a human donor who had recovered from COVID-19. CDR3 DNA: TGTGCCAGCAGTACAGACTTAAAGGAGACCCAGTACTTC. Residues: CASSTDLKETQYF.